The clone carrying this T cell receptor beta chain was seen just once. Libraries were prepared by immunoSEQ multiplex PCR; TCRdb keeps only in-frame clonotypes and omits some of them. The sample shows about 75,000 clones, roughly 80% of them seen only once. This specimen comes from a study of cytomegalovirus exposure and HLA in healthy donors. The length of the CDR3 is 15 residues. Germline V gene lookup returns CDR1 SEHNR and CDR2 FQNEAQ (reference sequence). With V trimmed by 5 bases and J by 11 bases, 12 bases remained unmatched. The V gene is TRBV7-9, the J gene TRBJ1-1; TRBD1 matches at 12 bases. This TCR derives from a man aged 25 to 40 in good health and CMV-seronegative. The sequencing input was PBMCs. DNA for the CDR3: TGTGCCAGCAGCCAGGGGACAGGGGGCCGCCGGAGGGCTTTCTTT. It yields the protein CASSQGTGGRRRAFF.